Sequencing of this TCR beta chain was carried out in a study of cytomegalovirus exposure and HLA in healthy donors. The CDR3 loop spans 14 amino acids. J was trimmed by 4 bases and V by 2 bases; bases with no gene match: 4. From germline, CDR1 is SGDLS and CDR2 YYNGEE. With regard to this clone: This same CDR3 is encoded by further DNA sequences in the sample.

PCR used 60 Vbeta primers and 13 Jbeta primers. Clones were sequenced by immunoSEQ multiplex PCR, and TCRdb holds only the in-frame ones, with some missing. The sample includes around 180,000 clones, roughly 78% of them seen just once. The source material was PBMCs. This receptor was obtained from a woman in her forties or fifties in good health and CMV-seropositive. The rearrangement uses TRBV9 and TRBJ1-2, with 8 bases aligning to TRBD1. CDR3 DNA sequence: TGTGCCAGCAGCGTCGGTCAGGGGGCCTATGGCTACACCTTC. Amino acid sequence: CASSVGQGAYGYTF.